Included here is one T cell receptor beta chain sequence, with context. The sample belongs to a study of T cells in Graves' hyperthyroidism and ophthalmopathy. Diagnosing involved the use of clinical symptoms, serum thyroxine and TRAb, thyroid ultrasound and orbital computed tomography. Amplified TCR beta CDR3 regions came from RNA transcripts. Primed by the HTBI set, a first-round RT-PCR was run on the TCR CDR3. TCRdb re-called the multiplex PCR reads with MiXCR, one entry per CDR3 protein. Among some 270,000 distinct CDR3 sequences listed, roughly 22% were seen once. The source is a woman in her thirties or forties with Graves' ophthalmopathy. The sample taken for sequencing was blood.

CDR3 in DNA: TGCTGGCGCAGCCCCGGGACCGATAATCAGCCCCAGCATTTT. This gives the protein CWRSPGTDNQPQHF. This sequence joins TRBV4-1 and TRBJ1-5, with D possibly TRBD1 on 5 matching bases. Germline V gene lookup returns CDR1 MGHRA and CDR2 YSYEKL. The CDR3 is 14 residues long.